This TCR beta chain was found in a study of control samples from healthy donors and cancer patients. Assay: immunoSEQ multiplex PCR; the TCRdb copy retains only in-frame clones and omits some. The repertoire holds around 100,000 clones, with roughly 92% as singletons. Per germline, CDR1 ENHRY and CDR2 SYGVKD. V was shortened by 5 bases and J by 5 bases, with 9 bases between the two germline ends. The CDR3 covers 13 residues. Sequenced input: blood. The sequence was collected from a human donor in good health. The donor label of this sample is uncertain. The chain couples TRBV10-3 to TRBJ1-4; D call uncertain. CDR3 sequence reads: CAISLSTNEKLFF. DNA of the CDR3: TGTGCCATCAGTCTATCCACGAATGAAAAACTGTTTTTT.